This TCR beta chain was retrieved from a study of blood T cell repertoires in COVID-19. About the research overall: Samples representing acute and convalescent COVID-19 were sourced from the United States, Italy and Spain.

Trimming took off 5 bases at V and 6 bases at J, with 14 bases between the two ends. Germline V CDR1 and CDR2: SGHVS, FNYEAQ. This CDR3 contains 13 residues. Source study methods: Counts of nucleated cells, estimated from reference gene primer amplification, were obtained. Sequencing was performed with immunoSEQ multiplex PCR; in TCRdb, only in-frame clones are kept and a portion is missing. The V and J calls and clone size are taken from that table; D and trimming were inferred from the DNA. The sample includes approximately 97,000 clones, 84% of them seen just once. The TCR originated in a human donor in a cohort sampled during active COVID-19. Sequenced sample: peripheral blood. The chain has TRBV7-6 and TRBJ2-7; D not certain. The CDR3 sequence: CASSRRVLGEQYF. The CDR3, as DNA: TGTGCCAGCAGCCGACGGGTCTTAGGCGAGCAGTACTTC.